These 20 T cell receptor beta chains were all obtained from the same sample, sequenced in a study of OX40 agonist ivuxolimab in advanced cancers. Profiling relied on immunoSEQ multiplex PCR, and the TCRdb table lists in-frame clones only, not all of them. The sample includes approximately 69,000 clones, just over 90% seen only once; the top ten take 0.25% to 0.3%. Specimen: CD4+ or CD8+ T cells sorted from blood, collected in a trial of the OX40 agonist ivuxolimab. These receptors all come from an adult with an advanced solid tumor such as melanoma, head and neck, liver or kidney cancer.

The V call is TRBV25-1, the J call TRBJ1-1; 9 nucleotides line up with TRBD1. J lost 6 bases, V lost 3 bases, and 8 bases had no gene match. This CDR3 region has 15 residues. Germline CDR1 reads MGHDK; CDR2 reads SYGVNS. The CDR3 loop reads CASSDVRTGDSEAFF. The CDR3 DNA sequence: TGTGCCAGCAGTGACGTTCGGACAGGGGATTCTGAAGCTTTCTTT.

The CDR3 protein is CASSPGQHTYEQYF. CDR3 nucleotides: TGTGCCAGCAGCCCAGGACAGCATACCTACGAGCAGTACTTC. The V call is TRBV4-2, the J call TRBJ2-7; D perhaps matches TRBD1 (6 bases). V gave up 4 bases and J gave up 2 bases, with 12 bases separating them. The CDR3 is 14 amino acids. The germline gives CDR1 LGHNA, CDR2 YNFKEQ.

The chain couples TRBV5-6 to TRBJ2-7, with 12 bases aligning to TRBD2. Germline CDR1 is SGHDT and CDR2 is YYEEEE. The CDR3 covers 16 residues. Trimming at V came to 4 bases and at J to 4 bases, leaving 9 bases not matched to a gene. The CDR3 loop is CASSLIPTSGGYEQYF. The CDR3 bases are TGTGCCAGCAGCCTCATCCCGACTAGCGGGGGATACGAGCAGTACTTC.

This sequence joins TRBV18 and TRBJ2-7, with 10 bases that match TRBD1. There are 13 residues in the CDR3. V shed 5 bases and J 5 bases; nucleotides not matched to a gene: 3. The germline V gene has CDR1 KGHSH and CDR2 LQKENI. DNA of the CDR3: TGTGCCAGCTCAGGGACAGGGGACAACGAGCAGTACTTC. It encodes CASSGTGDNEQYF.

This chain connects TRBV7-8 to TRBJ2-2; D assignment may be TRBD1 or TRBD2 (6 bases each). Deletions cut 2 bases from V and 6 bases from J, with 19 bases between. CDR3 size: 17 residues. The germline gives CDR1 SGHVS, CDR2 FQNEAQ. This CDR3 is CASSLIIRGRWSGELFF. The CDR3 nucleotides are TGTGCCAGCAGCTTAATAATCCGGGGGCGTTGGTCCGGGGAGCTGTTTTTT.

The sample holds one count of this clone. J is TRBJ2-1 and V is TRBV19, with TRBD2 matching over 9 bases. CDR1 is LNHDA, CDR2 SQIVND, per germline (reference sequence). The V segment lost 6 bases and the J segment 6 bases; nucleotides outside the gene matches: 15. CDR3 length: 17 residues. CDR3 in DNA: TGTGCCAGTAGATCGCGGGGGGGCGCGGGAAACACCAATGAGCAGTTCTTC. This codes for CASRSRGGAGNTNEQFF.

The sample holds a few counts of this clone. This chain uses TRBV4-2 with TRBJ1-1; D perhaps matches TRBD1 (6 bases). The germline V gene encodes CDR1 LGHNA and CDR2 YNFKEQ. V dropped 4 bases and J dropped 7 bases, with 13 bases sitting between them. The length of the CDR3 is 13 residues. In DNA, the CDR3 is TGTGCCAGCAGCCGCCGACAGGCCAGTGAAGCTTTCTTT. Amino acids: CASSRRQASEAFF.

The chain links TRBV19 to TRBJ1-5; maybe TRBD1 (5 bases). Trimming pared 7 bases from V and 7 bases from J, leaving 20 bases between. This CDR3 is built from 15 residues. Germline-derived CDR1 and CDR2 are LNHDA and SQIVND (reference sequence). CDR3 amino acids: CASTYGAGWEQPQHF. As DNA, the CDR3 is TGTGCCAGTACCTATGGAGCAGGGTGGGAACAGCCCCAGCATTTT.

The chain couples TRBV2 to TRBJ1-1; D is uncertain. The germline V gene encodes CDR1 SNHLY and CDR2 FYNNEI. This CDR3 spans 14 amino acids. V was cut by 5 bases and J by 1 base, with 11 bases left in between. The CDR3 loop reads CASSTWQRNTEAFF. As DNA, the CDR3 is TGTGCCAGCAGTACATGGCAACGGAACACTGAAGCTTTCTTT.

V is TRBV19 and J is TRBJ2-1; TRBD2 matches at 8 bases. Losses at the gene ends were 7 bases for V and 10 bases for J; bases not matched to a gene: 12. This CDR3 has 14 amino acids. Per the germline V gene, CDR1 is LNHDA and CDR2 is SQIVND (reference sequence). CDR3 nucleotide sequence: TGTGCCAGTACCACGGGAGGGTCGGCGGGCGAGCAGTTCTTC. Amino acids: CASTTGGSAGEQFF. Combining the CDR3 with reference TRBV19 and TRBJ2-1 gives the whole variable domain DGGITQSPKYLFRKEGQNVTLSCEQNLNHDAMYWYRQDPGQGLRLIYYSQIVNDFQKGDIAEGYSVSREKKESFPLTVTSAQKNPTAFYLCASTTGGSAGEQFFGPGTRLTVL.

This rearrangement joins TRBV18 to TRBJ2-7; 10 nucleotides agree with TRBD2. Germline V lookup: CDR1 KGHSH, CDR2 LQKENI. J was trimmed by 3 bases and V by 6 bases; bases with no gene match: 8. The CDR3 loop spans 15 amino acids. The CDR3 region is CASSPSGSYGYEQYF. As DNA, the CDR3 is TGTGCCAGCTCCCCTAGCGGGAGCTACGGCTACGAGCAGTACTTC.

This clone was recorded a few times. V gene TRBV6-4 combines with J gene TRBJ1-1; D is unclear. CDR3 length: 13 amino acids. With 3 bases removed from V and 3 bases from J, the gap between germline ends came to 8 bases. Germline CDR1 reads MRHNA; CDR2 reads SNTAGT. The CDR3 DNA sequence: TGTGCCAGCAGTGATATCTTGGACACTGAAGCTTTCTTT. It encodes CASSDILDTEAFF.

This chain uses TRBV10-3 with TRBJ1-5; maybe TRBD1 (6 bases). CDR3 length: 18 residues. V dropped 6 bases and J dropped 2 bases, with 23 bases sitting between them. Per germline, CDR1 ENHRY and CDR2 SYGVKD. CDR3: CAISHKPTGLEGNQPQHF. The CDR3 region has the DNA TGTGCCATCAGCCACAAACCAACAGGGCTGGAGGGCAATCAGCCCCAGCATTTT.

About this clone itself: Different DNA sequences within this sample yield the same CDR3. V gene TRBV5-4 combines with J gene TRBJ2-5; 14 nucleotides agree with TRBD2. The J segment lost 5 bases and the V segment lost 3 bases, leaving 6 bases of the junction unmatched. CDR3 length: 16 residues. CDR1 is SGHNT, CDR2 YYREEE, per germline (reference sequence). The CDR3 protein is CASSWTSGRTQETQYF. The CDR3 DNA follows: TGTGCCAGCAGCTGGACTAGCGGGAGGACACAGGAGACCCAGTACTTC.

This chain links TRBV20-1 with TRBJ2-7, with D possibly TRBD2 on 6 matching bases. CDR1 and CDR2 from the germline V gene are DFQATT and SNEGSKA (reference sequence). Trimming pared 3 bases from V and 7 bases from J, leaving 10 bases between. The CDR3 is 11 amino acids. CDR3 coding DNA: TGCAGTGCTAGCGACGGAGGGGAGCAGTACTTC. Translating gives CSASDGGEQYF.

The chain combines TRBV5-1 with TRBJ2-3; the match to TRBD2 covers 14 bases. V shed 3 bases and J 5 bases; nucleotides not matched to a gene: 8. Germline V CDR1 and CDR2: SGHRS, YFSETQ. The CDR3 has 17 residues. The CDR3 loop is CASSSEGLAGVGDTQYF. Written as DNA, the CDR3 is TGCGCCAGCAGCTCGGAGGGACTAGCGGGAGTAGGAGATACGCAGTATTTT.

V gene TRBV7-3 combines with J gene TRBJ2-1; 7 nucleotides agree with TRBD2. Trimming cost V 4 bases and J 1 base; bases outside gene matches: 7. CDR1 is SGHTA, CDR2 FQGTGA, per germline. The CDR3 runs to 16 residues. The chain's CDR3 is CASSSIAGSSYNEQFF. Here the CDR3 DNA reads TGTGCCAGCAGCTCCATAGCGGGTTCGTCCTACAATGAGCAGTTCTTC.

The chain combines TRBV10-3 with TRBJ2-1, with D possibly being TRBD1 (5 bases). The germline gives CDR1 ENHRY, CDR2 SYGVKD. This CDR3 is built from 13 residues. Trimming stripped 1 base from V and 6 bases from J, with 7 bases between. Here the CDR3 DNA reads TGTGCCATCAGTGAGTTCCAGGGCAATGAGCAGTTCTTC. Translated, it gives CAISEFQGNEQFF.

The V gene is TRBV7-9, the J gene TRBJ2-5; weak D call: TRBD1 (5 bases). The V gene lost 10 bases and the J gene lost 5 bases, with 14 bases spanning the gap. Per germline, CDR1 SEHNR and CDR2 FQNEAQ (reference sequence). The CDR3 length is 12 residues. This CDR3 reads CATQGWRETQYF. CDR3 nucleotides: TGTGCCACCCAGGGTTGGCGGGAGACCCAGTACTTC.

The chain carries TRBV19 and TRBJ1-3; D gene ambiguous. The CDR3 loop spans 15 amino acids. CDR1 LNHDA and CDR2 SQIVND come from the germline V gene (reference sequence). The V gene lost 4 bases and the J gene lost 1 base, with 11 bases spanning the gap. CDR3 DNA: TGTGCCAGTAGTAGAGCGACGGCTTCTGGAAACACCATATATTTT. Amino acid sequence: CASSRATASGNTIYF.